These T cell receptor beta chains were read from a single sample in a study of blood T cell repertoires in COVID-19. The protocol was immunoSEQ multiplex PCR, while the TCRdb copy is restricted to in-frame clones and leaves out a portion. The sample holds about 360,000 clones, about four fifths seen once. The sample consisted of peripheral blood. The receptors originated from a man aged 30 to 39 with active or convalescent COVID-19. Each CDR3 is given with its conserved first and last residue. Each record gives: clone size, J gene, D gene, V gene, CDR3 protein, CDR3 DNA. The D gene is left open where the match is weak. The size of a clone is reported for some rows only, either as once, few or many, or as a class for expanded clones.

.	TRBJ2-7	TRBD2	TRBV27	CASSFLTSGALYEQYF	TGTGCCAGCAGTTTTCTGACTAGCGGGGCCCTCTACGAGCAGTACTTC
once	TRBJ1-4	.	TRBV7-8	CASSLEQLNEKLFF	TGTGCCAGCAGCTTAGAACAGCTAAATGAAAAACTGTTTTTT
.	TRBJ2-3	TRBD2	TRBV7-2	CASSYPIAGGNPDTQYF	TGTGCCAGCAGCTACCCCATTGCGGGGGGAAACCCCGATACGCAGTATTTT
.	TRBJ2-3	.	TRBV6-2/TRBV6-3	CASSYRSSGTSTDTQYF	TGTGCCAGCAGTTATAGGTCCAGCGGTACTAGCACAGATACGCAGTATTTT
.	TRBJ2-3	.	TRBV2	CASSGKTNGGDTQYF	TGTGCCAGCAGTGGGAAAACCAACGGAGGCGATACGCAGTATTTT
.	TRBJ1-2	.	TRBV3-1/TRBV3-2	CASSQRGWYGYTF	TGTGCCAGCAGCCAACGAGGGTGGTACGGCTACACCTTC
.	TRBJ2-7	TRBD2	TRBV2	CASRRTSGSSYEQYF	TGTGCCAGCAGAAGAACTAGCGGGAGCTCCTACGAGCAGTACTTC
once	TRBJ1-1	.	TRBV10-3	CAITDSYTEAFF	TGTGCCATCACGGACAGCTACACTGAAGCTTTCTTT
.	TRBJ2-3	TRBD2	TRBV19	CASSILAGHTGTDTQYF	TGTGCCAGTAGTATTCTAGCGGGGCATACAGGCACAGATACGCAGTATTTT
.	TRBJ2-3	TRBD2	TRBV11-3	CASSGEAGESYF	TGTGCCAGCAGCGGAGAGGCGGGAGAATCTTATTTT
.	TRBJ1-1	TRBD1	TRBV15	CATSRSRDRVEAFF	TGTGCCACCAGCAGGTCCAGAGACAGGGTTGAAGCTTTCTTT
.	TRBJ2-1	TRBD1	TRBV24-1	CATSPGQLYNEQFF	TGTGCCACCAGCCCGGGACAGCTATACAATGAGCAGTTCTTC
.	TRBJ2-3	.	TRBV24-1	CATSAGVTDTQYF	TGTGCCACCAGTGCCGGGGTCACAGATACGCAGTATTTT
.	TRBJ2-3	.	TRBV28	CASSSHTQYF	TGTGCCAGCAGCTCCCATACGCAGTATTTT
.	TRBJ2-3	TRBD2	TRBV7-2	CASSVLAGGPATDTQYF	TGTGCCAGCAGCGTACTAGCGGGAGGGCCTGCCACAGATACGCAGTATTTT
.	TRBJ1-1	.	TRBV29-1	CSVRDTLTEAFF	TGCAGCGTCCGGGACACCCTCACTGAAGCTTTCTTT
once	TRBJ2-1	.	TRBV6-5	CASSSPGDPSPMKQFF	TGTGCCAGCAGTTCCCCAGGGGATCCCTCACCAATGAAGCAGTTCTTC
few	TRBJ2-3	TRBD2	TRBV24-1	CATSDFPPLGGGPPDTQYF	TGTGCCACCAGTGATTTCCCGCCCCTGGGGGGAGGGCCTCCAGATACGCAGTATTTT
.	TRBJ2-1	TRBD2	TRBV28	CASSPISAGGGFF	TGTGCCAGCAGCCCCATCTCCGCGGGGGGAGGGTTCTTC
many	TRBJ1-2	TRBD1	TRBV2	CASSQDRAHGYTF	TGTGCCAGCAGTCAGGACAGGGCACATGGCTACACCTTC
few	TRBJ2-1	TRBD2	TRBV24-1	CATSDPRGSDWYEQFF	TGTGCCACCAGTGATCCGCGGGGGAGCGATTGGTATGAGCAGTTCTTC
.	TRBJ1-2	.	TRBV18	CASSPRQGTYGYTF	TGTGCCAGCTCACCTCGACAAGGGACTTATGGCTACACCTTC
.	TRBJ1-2	TRBD1	TRBV4-1	CASSQLRTGDLYGYTF	TGCGCCAGCAGCCAATTACGGACAGGAGATCTCTATGGCTACACCTTC
few	TRBJ1-2	.	TRBV9	CASSVSRGGQNGYTF	TGTGCCAGCAGCGTGAGTCGGGGTGGACAGAACGGCTACACCTTC
.	TRBJ1-5	.	TRBV18	CASSPRAEGQPQHF	TGTGCCAGCTCACCTCGGGCAGAGGGTCAGCCCCAGCATTTT